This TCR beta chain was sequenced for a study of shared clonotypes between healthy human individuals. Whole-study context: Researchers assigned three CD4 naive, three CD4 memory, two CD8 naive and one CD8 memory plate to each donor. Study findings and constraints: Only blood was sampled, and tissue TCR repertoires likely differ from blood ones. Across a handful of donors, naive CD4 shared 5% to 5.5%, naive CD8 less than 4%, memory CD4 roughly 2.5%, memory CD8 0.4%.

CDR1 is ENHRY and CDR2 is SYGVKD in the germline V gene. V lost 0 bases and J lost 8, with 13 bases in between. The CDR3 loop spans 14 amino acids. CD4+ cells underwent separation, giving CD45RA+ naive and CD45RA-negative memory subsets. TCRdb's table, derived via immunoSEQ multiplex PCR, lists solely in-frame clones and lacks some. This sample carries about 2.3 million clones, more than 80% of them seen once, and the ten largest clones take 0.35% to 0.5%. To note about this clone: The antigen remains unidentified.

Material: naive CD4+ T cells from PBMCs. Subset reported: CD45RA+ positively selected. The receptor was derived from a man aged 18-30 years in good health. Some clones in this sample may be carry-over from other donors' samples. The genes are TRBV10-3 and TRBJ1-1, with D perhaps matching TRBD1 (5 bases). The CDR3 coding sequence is TGTGCCATCAGTGAGTCTCGCCGGGGGATGGAAGCTTTCTTT. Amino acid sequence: CAISESRRGMEAFF.